This TCR beta chain appears in the sequencing data of a study of control samples from healthy donors and cancer patients. Sequencing was performed with immunoSEQ multiplex PCR; in TCRdb, only in-frame clones are kept and a portion is missing. This table has around 80,000 clones, about 90% appearing once. Trimming cost V 1 base and J 0 bases, with 7 bases left between them. Germline values: CDR1 MGHRA, CDR2 YSYEKL. This CDR3 is built from 15 residues. The sample was blood. The chain employs TRBV4-1 and TRBJ1-5; no reliable D call. The clonotype comes from a man aged 50-60 years in good health. CDR3 bases: TGCGCCAGCAGCCAAGTCAGAGTTAGCAATCAGCCCCAGCATTTT. Protein sequence: CASSQVRVSNQPQHF.